The 19 T cell receptor beta chains below were found in one sample sequenced in a study of T-cell reconstitution after alpha-beta-depleted transplantation in children. The authors prepared the TCRbeta library with unique molecular identifiers. TCRdb itself ran the PCR reads through MiXCR, one entry per CDR3 protein. Of 750,000 to 950,000 distinct CDR3 sequences in the sample, 15% to 20% were seen once. The sample was PBMCs, mostly from graft donor cells, taken 360 days after TCRalphabeta/CD19-depleted stem cell transplant. Receptors were obtained from a male patient younger than 18 who had a stem cell transplant for acute lymphoblastic leukemia, so the T cells may come from the graft donor.

V usage is TRBV20-1 and J usage is TRBJ1-5; D uncertain. CDR3 length: 12 residues. V dropped 3 bases and J dropped 5 bases, with 8 bases sitting between them. From germline, CDR1 is DFQATT and CDR2 SNEGSKA (reference sequence). The CDR3 DNA sequence: TGCAGTGCTAGTTGGCCGCATCAGCCCCAGCATTTT. This sequence encodes CSASWPHQPQHF.

The genes are TRBV29-1 and TRBJ2-2; 8 positions match TRBD1. J was trimmed by 2 bases and V by 5 bases; bases with no gene match: 13. Germline values: CDR1 SQVTM, CDR2 ANQGSEA. There are 17 residues in the CDR3. Here the CDR3 reads CSVHISGTGPNTGELFF. DNA of the CDR3: TGCAGCGTTCATATTTCCGGGACAGGACCTAACACCGGGGAGCTGTTTTTT.

This clonotype was counted a few times. The junction departs from the called germline gene at one end, perhaps through a read error. The chain links TRBV30 to TRBJ2-3; D is undetermined. This CDR3 is built from 12 residues. Germline V gene lookup returns CDR1 GTSNPN and CDR2 SVGIG (reference sequence). The CDR3 DNA sequence: TGTGCCTGGAGACCCCTGGGGTTGTACCGTTGTTTT. This encodes CAWRPLGLYRCF. Combining the CDR3 with reference TRBV30 and TRBJ2-3 gives the whole variable domain SQTIHQWPATLVQPVGSPLSLECTVEGTSNPNLYWYRQAAGRGLQLLFYSVGIGQISSEVPQNLSASRPQDRQFILSSKKLLLSDSGFYLCAWRPLGLYRCFGPGTRLTVL.

In this sample, this clonotype turned up many times. V and J are TRBV7-6 and TRBJ2-1; no firm D call. CDR3 length equals 13 residues. Germline V gives CDR1 SGHVS, CDR2 FNYEAQ. V was cut by 6 bases and J by 4 bases, with 10 bases left in between. The CDR3 loop reads CASSHMPYNEQFF. The CDR3 DNA reads TGTGCCAGCAGTCATATGCCTTACAATGAGCAGTTCTTC.

This clonotype was picked up a small number of times. The gene calls are TRBV12-3 or TRBV12-4 and TRBJ2-5; 11 bases fit TRBD2. J gave up 5 bases and V 8 bases, and 7 bases lay outside the gene matches. This CDR3 spans 14 amino acids. The CDR3 bases are TGTGCCAGCCGACTAGCGGGGACAGTGGAGACCCAGTACTTC. Amino acids: CASRLAGTVETQYF.

This clonotype has a single count. The V and J genes are TRBV3-1 and TRBJ2-1, with D perhaps assigned TRBD1 or TRBD2 (6 bases each). This CDR3 is built from 15 residues. Trimming pared 0 bases from V and 6 bases from J, leaving 12 bases between. Looked up from germline, CDR1 is LGHDT and CDR2 is YNNKEL (reference sequence). The CDR3 protein is CASSQEKEGGNEQFF. DNA for the CDR3: TGTGCCAGCAGCCAAGAAAAGGAGGGGGGCAATGAGCAGTTCTTC.

This clonotype was seen repeatedly, ten times or more. The V gene is TRBV15, the J gene TRBJ2-7; 7 bases are a match to TRBD1. CDR1 and CDR2 (germline): LNHNV, YYDKDF (reference sequence). The CDR3 totals 15 residues. With V trimmed by 1 base and J by 0 bases, 3 bases remained unmatched. CDR3 coding DNA: TGTGCCACCAGCAGAGCGGGACAGACCTCCTACGAGCAGTACTTC. This encodes CATSRAGQTSYEQYF.

J is TRBJ2-7 and V is TRBV20-1; no clear D gene. Germline CDR1 DFQATT, CDR2 SNEGSKA (reference sequence). V was clipped by 2 bases and J by 0 bases, with 26 bases between them. The CDR3 contains 19 residues. The CDR3 DNA reads TGCAGTGCTAGAACAGTACTAAGAACCGACCGCCCCCTCTCCTACGAGCAGTACTTC. It yields the protein CSARTVLRTDRPLSYEQYF.

The rearrangement joins TRBV2 to TRBJ1-5; 7 nucleotides agree with TRBD1. The CDR3 runs to 16 residues. V lost 1 base to trimming and J lost 6 bases; unmatched junction nucleotides: 9. The V gene's germline CDR1 is SNHLY and CDR2 FYNNEI. The chain's CDR3 is CASSEGAYRGGQPQHF. The CDR3 DNA sequence: TGTGCCAGCAGTGAAGGAGCCTACAGGGGTGGTCAGCCCCAGCATTTT.

The chain joins TRBV5-6 to TRBJ2-7; TRBD2 might be the D (6 bases). Germline CDR1 and CDR2: SGHDT and YYEEEE. CDR3 length equals 15 residues. V lost 1 base to trimming and J lost 0 bases, with 11 bases between them. The CDR3, as DNA: TGTGCCAGCAGCTTGTACGGGAGCCCCTCCTACGAGCAGTACTTC. Translated: CASSLYGSPSYEQYF.

There are many counts of this clonotype. The DNA for the CDR3 is TGTGCCATCGGACGAGCGGGAGGTCCTCAACAAGAGACCCAGTACTTC. Translating gives CAIGRAGGPQQETQYF. The chain uses TRBV10-3 and TRBJ2-5; 9 bases are shared with TRBD2. V trimming: 8 bases; J trimming: 2 bases; junction bases outside the gene matches: 12. This CDR3 has 16 residues. CDR1 is ENHRY and CDR2 is SYGVKD in the germline V gene.

This rearrangement joins TRBV5-1 to TRBJ1-1; possible D gene TRBD1, 5 bases. CDR1 SGHRS and CDR2 YFSETQ come from the germline V gene. The CDR3 is 20 residues long. Trimming pared 2 bases from V and 2 bases from J, leaving 28 bases between. The CDR3 sequence is CASSFRTVQGSGIPNTEAFF. The CDR3, as DNA: TGCGCCAGCAGCTTTCGAACCGTCCAGGGAAGTGGTATCCCCAACACTGAAGCTTTCTTT.

This chain joins TRBV20-1 and TRBJ2-7; 8 bases agree with TRBD2. The junction had 5 bases not matched to a gene; V was cut back by 4 bases and J by 3 bases. This CDR3 region has 13 residues. In germline, CDR1 is DFQATT, CDR2 SNEGSKA (reference sequence). CDR3 sequence: CSAKVSGSYEQYF. The CDR3 DNA reads TGCAGTGCTAAGGTGAGCGGGAGCTACGAGCAGTACTTC.

The J gene is TRBJ2-3, the V gene TRBV15; maybe TRBD2 (6 bases). The CDR3 spans 15 residues. The germline gives CDR1 LNHNV, CDR2 YYDKDF (reference sequence). The ends were cut back, 0 bases at V and 3 bases at J, with 10 bases in the middle. This CDR3 is CATSRDSGGTDTQYF. CDR3 coding DNA: TGTGCCACCAGCAGAGATTCCGGGGGAACAGATACGCAGTATTTT.

This sequence joins TRBV7-2 and TRBJ1-2, with D perhaps TRBD1 (5 bases). The germline gives CDR1 SGHTA, CDR2 FQGNSA. V was trimmed by 1 base and J by 6 bases, leaving 9 bases between them. The CDR3 has 13 residues. Here the CDR3 reads CASSLVPGHGYTF. Written as DNA, the CDR3 is TGTGCCAGCAGCTTAGTGCCAGGGCATGGCTACACCTTC.

The chain is built from TRBV29-1 and TRBJ2-7; 14 bases map to TRBD2. From germline, CDR1 is SQVTM and CDR2 ANQGSEA. This CDR3 region has 14 residues. J lost 4 bases, V lost 6 bases, and 5 bases had no gene match. The CDR3 DNA reads TGCAGCGTATGGACTAGCGGGGGGAGTTACGAGCAGTACTTC. As protein: CSVWTSGGSYEQYF.

The chain uses TRBV7-9 and TRBJ2-5, with no clear D. The CDR3 length is 15 residues. V shed 1 base and J shed 5 bases, with 14 bases lying between them. Germline assignment: CDR1 SEHNR and CDR2 FQNEAQ (reference sequence). The CDR3 protein is CASSLVGAPLETQYF. The DNA for the CDR3 is TGTGCCAGCAGCTTAGTTGGAGCTCCCCTGGAGACCCAGTACTTC. The full variable domain, rest sourced from reference TRBV7-9 and TRBJ2-5, is DTGVSQNPRHKITKRGQNVTFRCDPISEHNRLYWYRQTLGQGPEFLTYFQNEAQLEKSRLLSDRFSAERPKGSFSTLEIQRTEQGDSAMYLCASSLVGAPLETQYFGPGTRLLVL.

V and J are TRBV5-1 and TRBJ2-7, with D hard to call. The CDR3 length is 16 residues. Germline V gives CDR1 SGHRS, CDR2 YFSETQ. Trimming shortened V by 3 bases and J by 0 bases, and 16 bases separated the two germline ends. The CDR3 is CASSSIPRADSYEQYF. Here the CDR3 DNA reads TGCGCCAGCAGCTCGATCCCCCGAGCAGACTCCTACGAGCAGTACTTC.

V usage is TRBV18 and J usage is TRBJ1-1, with 7 positions matching TRBD1. The junction had 10 bases not matched to a gene; V was cut back by 4 bases and J by 8 bases. This CDR3 is built from 14 residues. Germline CDR1 and CDR2: KGHSH and LQKENI. The CDR3 DNA sequence: TGTGCCAGCTCACGAGAGACAGGGAACATCGAAGCTTTCTTT. Amino acids: CASSRETGNIEAFF.